The text below deals with one TCR beta chain. Its antigen is unidentified. A second about 7 to 12 cycle PCR used barcoded and J-beta primers. A tag from a template-switch adaptor with 12 random nucleotides marked each cDNA molecule. TCRdb re-called the 5' RACE reads with MiXCR, one entry per CDR3 protein. Seen here are some 290,000 distinct CDR3 sequences, 27% observed once, and the top ten hold 25% to 35%. This sample is part of a study of blood T cells in healthy people across ages. Study-wide findings and caveats: Versus aged donors, long-lived donors had higher diversity and more naive CD4+ cells. It was held that diversity estimates obtained from one million T cells represented underestimates.

The sample, about 9.2 milliliters of peripheral blood, was drawn from each donor. This TCR came from a woman in her 70s in good health. Sequenced sample: blood.

The CDR3: CASSTRTAHYGYTF. DNA for the CDR3: TGTGCCAGCAGCACCCGGACAGCCCACTATGGCTACACCTTC. The chain is built from TRBV11-2 and TRBJ1-2; D possibly corresponds to TRBD1 (6 bases). Germline V gives CDR1 SGHAT, CDR2 FQNNGV. Trimming took off 5 bases at V and 3 bases at J, with 13 bases between the two ends. This CDR3 is built from 14 residues.